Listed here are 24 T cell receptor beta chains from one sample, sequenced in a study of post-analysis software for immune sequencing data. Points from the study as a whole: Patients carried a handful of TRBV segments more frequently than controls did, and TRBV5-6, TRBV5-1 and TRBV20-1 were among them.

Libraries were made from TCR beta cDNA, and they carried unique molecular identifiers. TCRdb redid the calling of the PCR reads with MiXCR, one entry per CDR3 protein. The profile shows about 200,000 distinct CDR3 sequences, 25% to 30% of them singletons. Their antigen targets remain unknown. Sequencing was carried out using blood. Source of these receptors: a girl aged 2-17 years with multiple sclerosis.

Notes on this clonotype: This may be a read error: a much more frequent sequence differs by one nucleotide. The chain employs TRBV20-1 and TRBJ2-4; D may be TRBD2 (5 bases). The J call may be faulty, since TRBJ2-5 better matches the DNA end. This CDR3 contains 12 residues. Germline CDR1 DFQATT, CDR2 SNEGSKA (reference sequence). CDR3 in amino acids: CSAGVGKETQYF. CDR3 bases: TGCAGTGCTGGAGTCGGGAAAGAGACCCAGTACTTC.

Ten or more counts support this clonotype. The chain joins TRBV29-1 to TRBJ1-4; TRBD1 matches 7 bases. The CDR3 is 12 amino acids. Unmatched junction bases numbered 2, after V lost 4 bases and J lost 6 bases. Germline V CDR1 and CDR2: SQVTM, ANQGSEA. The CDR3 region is CSVGQGDEKLFF. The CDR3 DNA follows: TGCAGCGTTGGACAGGGTGATGAAAAACTGTTTTTT.

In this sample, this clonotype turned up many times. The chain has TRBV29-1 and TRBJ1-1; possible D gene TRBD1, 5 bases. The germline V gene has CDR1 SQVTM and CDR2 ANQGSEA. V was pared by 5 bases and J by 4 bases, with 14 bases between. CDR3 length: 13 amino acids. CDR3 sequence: CSVYRLGGTEAFF. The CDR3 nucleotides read TGCAGCGTTTACCGTCTCGGGGGCACTGAAGCTTTCTTT.

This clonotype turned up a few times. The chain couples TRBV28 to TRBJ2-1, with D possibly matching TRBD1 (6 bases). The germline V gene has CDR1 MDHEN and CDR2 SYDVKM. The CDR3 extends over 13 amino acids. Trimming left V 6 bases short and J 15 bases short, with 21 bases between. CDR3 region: CASRGDTSHRTFF. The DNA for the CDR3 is TGTGCCAGCAGGGGGGACACATCTCATAGGACGTTCTTC. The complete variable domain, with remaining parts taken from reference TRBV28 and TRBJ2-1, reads DVKVTQSSRYLVKRTGEKVFLECVQDMDHENMFWYRQDPGLGLRLIYFSYDVKMKEKGDIPEGYSVSREKKERFSLILESASTNQTSMYLCASRGDTSHRTFFGPGTRLTVL.

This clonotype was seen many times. The CDR3 coding sequence is TGCAGTGCTAGACGACAGGGACAGTTCTCCTACGAGCAGTACTTC. Its protein is CSARRQGQFSYEQYF. V gene TRBV20-1 combines with J gene TRBJ2-7; 7 positions agree with TRBD1. Trimming removed 2 bases from V and 0 bases from J; junction bases left unmatched: 7. The CDR3 spans 15 residues. CDR1 DFQATT and CDR2 SNEGSKA come from the germline V gene (reference sequence).

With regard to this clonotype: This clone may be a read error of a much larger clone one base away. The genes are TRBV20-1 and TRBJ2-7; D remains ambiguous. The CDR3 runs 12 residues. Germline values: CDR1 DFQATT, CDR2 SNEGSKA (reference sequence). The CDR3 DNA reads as TGCAGGGCTAGAGATGGTTATTACGAGCAGTACTTC. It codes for CRARDGYYEQYF.

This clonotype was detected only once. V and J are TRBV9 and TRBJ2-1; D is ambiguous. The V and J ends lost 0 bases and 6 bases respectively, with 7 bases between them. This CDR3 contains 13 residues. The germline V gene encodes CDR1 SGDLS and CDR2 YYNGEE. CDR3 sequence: CASSVGGCNEQFF. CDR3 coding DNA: TGTGCCAGCAGCGTAGGAGGCTGCAATGAGCAGTTCTTC.

For the CDR3, the DNA is TGTGCCTGGAGTGGGACAGCGTCCTATCAGCCCCAGCATTTT. Protein product: CAWSGTASYQPQHF. The chain employs TRBV30 and TRBJ1-5; D possibly corresponds to TRBD1 (6 bases). The CDR3 is 14 amino acids. Per the germline V gene, CDR1 is GTSNPN and CDR2 is SVGIG (reference sequence). Trimming took off 1 base at V and 5 bases at J, with 12 bases between the two ends.

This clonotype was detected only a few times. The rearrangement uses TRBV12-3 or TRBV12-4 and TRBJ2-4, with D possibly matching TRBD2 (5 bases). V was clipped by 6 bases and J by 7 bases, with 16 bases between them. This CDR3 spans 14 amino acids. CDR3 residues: CASRAVGRVNIQYF. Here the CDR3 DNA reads TGTGCCAGCAGAGCGGTAGGGCGCGTGAACATTCAGTACTTC.

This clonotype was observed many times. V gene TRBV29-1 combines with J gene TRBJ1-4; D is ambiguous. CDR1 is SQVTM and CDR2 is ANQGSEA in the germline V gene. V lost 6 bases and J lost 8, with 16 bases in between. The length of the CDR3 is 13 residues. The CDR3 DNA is TGCAGCGTCACAGTCGGTGGGATCGAAAAACTGTTTTTT. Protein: CSVTVGGIEKLFF.

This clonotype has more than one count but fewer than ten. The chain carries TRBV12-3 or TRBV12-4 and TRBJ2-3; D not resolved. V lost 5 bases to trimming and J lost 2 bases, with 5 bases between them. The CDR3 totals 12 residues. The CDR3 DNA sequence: TGTGCCAGCAGTCAGGACACAGATACGCAGTATTTT. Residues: CASSQDTDTQYF.

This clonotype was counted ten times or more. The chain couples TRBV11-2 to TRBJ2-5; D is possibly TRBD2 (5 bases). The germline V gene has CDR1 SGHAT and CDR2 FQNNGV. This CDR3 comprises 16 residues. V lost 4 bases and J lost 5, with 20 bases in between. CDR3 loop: CASSSPSGVSGETQYF. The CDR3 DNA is TGTGCCAGCAGCTCGCCCAGTGGGGTCTCGGGGGAGACCCAGTACTTC. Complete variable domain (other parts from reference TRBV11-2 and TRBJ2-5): EAGVAQSPRYKIIEKRQSVAFWCNPISGHATLYWYQQILGQGPKLLIQFQNNGVVDDSQLPKDRFSAERLKGVDSTLKIQPAKLEDSAVYLCASSSPSGVSGETQYFGPGTRLLVL.

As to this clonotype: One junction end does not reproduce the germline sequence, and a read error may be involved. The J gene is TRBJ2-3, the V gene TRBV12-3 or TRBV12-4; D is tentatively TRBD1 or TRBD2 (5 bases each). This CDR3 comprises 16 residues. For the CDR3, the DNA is TGTGCCAGCAACACTAGAGGTGCAGGGACCACAGATGCGCAGTATTTT. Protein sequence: CASNTRGAGTTDAQYF.

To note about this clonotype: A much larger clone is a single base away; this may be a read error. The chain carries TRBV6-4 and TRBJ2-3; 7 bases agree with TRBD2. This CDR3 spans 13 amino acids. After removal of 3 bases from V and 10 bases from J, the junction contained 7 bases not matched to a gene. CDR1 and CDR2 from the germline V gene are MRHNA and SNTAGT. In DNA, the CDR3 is TGTGCCAGCAGTGAGTGGGAGGGCCTTTCGCAGTATTTT. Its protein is CASSEWEGLSQYF.

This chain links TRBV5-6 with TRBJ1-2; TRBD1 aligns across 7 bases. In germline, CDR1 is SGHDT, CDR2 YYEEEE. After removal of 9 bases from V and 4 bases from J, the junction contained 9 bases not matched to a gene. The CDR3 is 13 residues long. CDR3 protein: CATAPGQTYGYTF. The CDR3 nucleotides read TGTGCCACCGCCCCGGGACAGACCTATGGCTACACCTTC.

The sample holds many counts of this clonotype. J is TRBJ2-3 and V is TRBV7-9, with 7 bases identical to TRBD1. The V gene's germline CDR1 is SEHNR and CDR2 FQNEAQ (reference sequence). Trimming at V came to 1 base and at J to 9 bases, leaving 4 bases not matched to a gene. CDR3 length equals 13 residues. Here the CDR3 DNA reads TGTGCCAGCAGCTTAGTTATCAGGGGGACGCAGTATTTT. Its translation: CASSLVIRGTQYF.

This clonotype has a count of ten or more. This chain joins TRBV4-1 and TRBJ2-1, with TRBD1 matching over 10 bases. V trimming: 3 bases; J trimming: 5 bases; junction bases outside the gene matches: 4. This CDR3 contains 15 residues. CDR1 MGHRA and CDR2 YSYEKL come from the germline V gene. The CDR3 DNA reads TGCGCCAGCAGCCAGCCGGGACAGGGGAACAATGAGCAGTTCTTC. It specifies CASSQPGQGNNEQFF.

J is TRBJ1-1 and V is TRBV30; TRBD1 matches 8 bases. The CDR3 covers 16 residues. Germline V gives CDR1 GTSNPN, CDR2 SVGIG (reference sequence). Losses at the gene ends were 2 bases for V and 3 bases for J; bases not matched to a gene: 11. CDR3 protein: CAWSQDRVKYYTEAFF. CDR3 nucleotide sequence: TGTGCCTGGAGTCAGGACAGGGTAAAATATTACACTGAAGCTTTCTTT.

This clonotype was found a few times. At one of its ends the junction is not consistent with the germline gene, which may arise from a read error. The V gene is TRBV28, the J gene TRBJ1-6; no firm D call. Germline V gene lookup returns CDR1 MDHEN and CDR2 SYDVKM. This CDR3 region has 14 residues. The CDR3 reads CAGRRSSYNSPLHF. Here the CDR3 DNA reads TGTGCCGGCAGAAGGAGCTCCTATAATTCACCCCTCCACTTT.

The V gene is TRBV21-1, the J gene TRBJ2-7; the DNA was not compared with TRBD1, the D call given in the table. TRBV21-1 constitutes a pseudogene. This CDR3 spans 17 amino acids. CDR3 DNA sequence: TGTGCCAGCAGCAAAGCCGGGAGGACAGGGGAGAAATTCGAGCAGTACTTC. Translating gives CASSKAGRTGEKFEQYF.

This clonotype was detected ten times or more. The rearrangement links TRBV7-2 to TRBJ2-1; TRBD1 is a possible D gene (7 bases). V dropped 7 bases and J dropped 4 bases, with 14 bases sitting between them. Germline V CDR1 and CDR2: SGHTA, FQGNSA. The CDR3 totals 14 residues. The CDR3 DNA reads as TGTGCCAGCAATCAGGGGGAGGAGTACAATGAGCAGTTCTTC. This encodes CASNQGEEYNEQFF.

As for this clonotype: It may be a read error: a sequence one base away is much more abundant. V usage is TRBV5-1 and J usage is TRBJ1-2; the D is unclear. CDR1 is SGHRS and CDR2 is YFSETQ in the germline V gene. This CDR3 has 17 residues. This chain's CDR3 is CASSLFTPTVTNCGYTF. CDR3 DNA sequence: TGCGCCAGCAGCTTGTTCACCCCCACAGTTACTAACTGTGGCTACACCTTC. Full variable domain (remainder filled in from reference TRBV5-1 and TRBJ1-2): KAGVTQTPRYLIKTRGQQVTLSCSPISGHRSVSWYQQTPGQGLQFLFEYFSETQRNKGNFPGRFSGRQFSNSRSEMNVSTLELGDSALYLCASSLFTPTVTNCGYTFGSGTRLTVV.

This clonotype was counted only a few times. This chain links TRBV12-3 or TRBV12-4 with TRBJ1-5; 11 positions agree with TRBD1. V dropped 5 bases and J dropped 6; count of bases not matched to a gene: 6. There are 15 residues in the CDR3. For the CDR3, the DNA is TGTGCCAGCAGTGGACAGGGGGCGGTCAGTCAGCCCCAGCATTTT. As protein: CASSGQGAVSQPQHF.

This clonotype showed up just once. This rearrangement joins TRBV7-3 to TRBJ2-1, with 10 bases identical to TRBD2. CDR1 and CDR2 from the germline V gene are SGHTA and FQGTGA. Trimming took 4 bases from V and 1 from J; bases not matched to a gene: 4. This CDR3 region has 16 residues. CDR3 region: CASSSLSGRSYNEQFF. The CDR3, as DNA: TGTGCCAGCAGCTCACTTAGCGGGAGGTCCTACAATGAGCAGTTCTTC.